These 17 T cell receptor beta chains share one sample of origin, sequenced in a study of cytomegalovirus exposure and HLA in healthy donors. A multiplex PCR was run with 60 Vbeta primers and 13 Jbeta primers. Assay used: immunoSEQ multiplex PCR; TCRdb lists only in-frame clones, some missing. The sample shows roughly 120,000 clones, 50% to 65% of them seen only once. Input material: PBMCs. These receptors were obtained from a middle-aged woman in good health and CMV-seropositive.

J is TRBJ1-5 and V is TRBV5-1; D is unresolved. CDR3 length: 14 residues. The V gene's germline CDR1 is SGHRS and CDR2 YFSETQ. The V and J ends lost 4 bases and 1 base respectively, with 9 bases between them. CDR3 in amino acids: CASSPGGSNQPQHF. DNA for the CDR3: TGCGCCAGCAGCCCAGGTGGAAGCAATCAGCCCCAGCATTTT.

This clone was counted a few times. This chain links TRBV27 with TRBJ1-1, with D unclear. Germline V gene data show CDR1 as MNHEY and CDR2 as SMNVEV (reference sequence). Trimming took off 3 bases at V and 4 bases at J, with 12 bases between the two ends. The CDR3 is made up of 14 amino acids. In nucleotides, the CDR3 is TGTGCCAGCAGTTTGGGAGGGAAGGGCACTGAAGCTTTCTTT. Translated: CASSLGGKGTEAFF.

The V gene is TRBV7-2, the J gene TRBJ2-1; TRBD2 might be the D (6 bases). Between the trimmed V and J ends, which lost 1 base and 6 bases, there was a span of 13 bases. Germline V gene data show CDR1 as SGHTA and CDR2 as FQGNSA. The CDR3 sequence is 15 residues long. The CDR3 region is CASSLGGGTINEQFF. CDR3 DNA sequence: TGTGCCAGCAGCTTAGGTGGCGGGACGATCAATGAGCAGTTCTTC.

This clone was seen more than once but under ten times. The chain joins TRBV27 to TRBJ2-6; 8 bases agree with TRBD1. From germline, CDR1 is MNHEY and CDR2 SMNVEV (reference sequence). V dropped 4 bases and J dropped 1; count of bases not matched to a gene: 15. This CDR3 has 20 amino acids. CDR3 residues: CASSSGTRTGWDSGANVLTF. CDR3 coding DNA: TGTGCCAGCAGTTCTGGGACAAGGACAGGGTGGGATTCTGGGGCCAACGTCCTGACTTTC.

This clone has a handful of counts. V and J are TRBV7-2 and TRBJ1-3, with a weak D call TRBD1 (5 bases). V lost 7 bases and J 0 bases, leaving 13 bases between the germline ends. The CDR3 is 15 residues long. The germline CDR1 and CDR2 sequences are SGHTA and FQGNSA. The CDR3 sequence: CASTRDSISGNTIYF. The CDR3 DNA is TGTGCCAGCACCCGGGACTCAATCTCTGGAAACACCATATATTTT.

The rearrangement joins TRBV19 to TRBJ1-2; no firm D call. This CDR3 is 14 amino acids long. V was cut by 5 bases and J by 5 bases, with 15 bases left in between. Germline assignment: CDR1 LNHDA and CDR2 SQIVND (reference sequence). The CDR3 is CASSSEPAGYGYTF. The CDR3 region has the DNA TGTGCCAGTAGTTCCGAACCTGCGGGGTATGGCTACACCTTC.

This clone was counted a few times. The V gene is TRBV4-3, the J gene TRBJ2-7; D ambiguous. Per germline, CDR1 LGHNA and CDR2 YSLEER. Between the trimmed V and J ends, which lost 4 bases and 0 bases, there was a span of 16 bases. There are 16 residues in the CDR3. The CDR3 DNA reads TGCGCCAGCAGCCCCTACGTGACACAGCCCTCCTACGAGCAGTACTTC. Its protein product is CASSPYVTQPSYEQYF.

The J gene is TRBJ2-7, the V gene TRBV7-3; possible D gene TRBD1, 7 bases. The V gene lost 1 base and the J gene lost 6 bases, with 10 bases spanning the gap. CDR1 SGHTA and CDR2 FQGTGA come from the germline V gene. CDR3 length equals 13 residues. The CDR3 nucleotides read TGTGCCAGCAGCTTAATTCAGGGGGGCGAGCAGTACTTC. This gives the protein CASSLIQGGEQYF.

The rearrangement uses TRBV7-9 and TRBJ2-1, with D possibly matching TRBD2 (5 bases). Per germline, CDR1 SEHNR and CDR2 FQNEAQ (reference sequence). Between the trimmed V and J ends, which lost 2 bases and 5 bases, there was a span of 19 bases. This CDR3 contains 17 residues. CDR3 sequence reads: CASSLFPVGRTDNEQFF. DNA for the CDR3: TGTGCCAGCAGCTTATTTCCTGTGGGTAGGACTGACAATGAGCAGTTCTTC.

The chain employs TRBV6-4 and TRBJ1-5; D gene ambiguous. The length of the CDR3 is 15 residues. The germline V gene has CDR1 MRHNA and CDR2 SNTAGT. Trimming shortened V by 3 bases and J by 1 base, and 10 bases separated the two germline ends. This chain's CDR3 is CASSEWAGSNQPQHF. CDR3 nucleotide sequence: TGTGCCAGCAGTGAATGGGCGGGAAGCAATCAGCCCCAGCATTTT.

The rearrangement uses TRBV18 and TRBJ2-7; weak D call: TRBD2 (6 bases). The CDR3 has 16 residues. Germline V lookup: CDR1 KGHSH, CDR2 LQKENI. The V end was cut by 3 bases, the J end by 5 bases, with 20 bases between. The CDR3 region is CASSPLFGVGSDEQYF. CDR3 DNA: TGTGCCAGCTCACCCCTTTTTGGGGTCGGGAGCGACGAGCAGTACTTC.

This sequence joins TRBV18 and TRBJ1-5; 10 bases align to TRBD1. The CDR3 has 16 residues. Germline CDR1 and CDR2: KGHSH and LQKENI. V was clipped by 6 bases and J by 6 bases; unmatched bases: 11. CDR3 region: CASSLTGTGVGQPQHF. The DNA for the CDR3 is TGTGCCAGCTCTCTTACGGGGACAGGGGTAGGTCAGCCCCAGCATTTT.

This chain links TRBV28 with TRBJ2-5; D is undetermined. The tail of the sequence fits TRBJ2-7 better, so the J call may be wrong. Germline values: CDR1 MDHEN, CDR2 SYDVKM. The CDR3 runs 17 residues. CDR3 nucleotide sequence: TGTGCCAGCAGTTTTTTACCGCCGGGTAAGATCTCCTACGAGCAGTACTTC. Its protein product is CASSFLPPGKISYEQYF.

The chain carries TRBV5-1 and TRBJ2-7; D is possibly TRBD2 (6 bases). The CDR3 is 15 amino acids. V shed 4 bases and J shed 4 bases, with 18 bases lying between them. CDR1 is SGHRS, CDR2 YFSETQ, per germline. CDR3: CASSLAASVLYEQYF. CDR3 DNA sequence: TGCGCCAGCAGCCTTGCGGCTAGCGTGCTTTACGAGCAGTACTTC.

This clone was counted between two and nine times. V usage is TRBV4-3 and J usage is TRBJ2-2; D remains unclear. The CDR3 length is 14 residues. V lost 0 bases, J lost 5 bases, and 7 bases lay in between. Germline CDR1 reads LGHNA; CDR2 reads YSLEER. CDR3 loop: CASSQDERTGELFF. In DNA, the CDR3 is TGCGCCAGCAGCCAAGATGAGAGGACCGGGGAGCTGTTTTTT.

This chain uses TRBV18 with TRBJ1-1, with a tentative D call TRBD1 (6 bases). The germline V gene has CDR1 KGHSH and CDR2 LQKENI. CDR3 length equals 14 residues. V was pared by 6 bases and J by 4 bases, with 15 bases between. The DNA for the CDR3 is TGTGCCAGCTCTAGTACAAACAGGGCCACTGAAGCTTTCTTT. Encoded protein: CASSSTNRATEAFF.

This clone was detected a few times. The V call is TRBV5-6, the J call TRBJ2-5; TRBD1 agrees at 12 bases. The CDR3 covers 19 residues. Unmatched junction bases numbered 17, after V lost 4 bases and J lost 4 bases. Germline lookup yields CDR1 SGHDT and CDR2 YYEEEE. DNA of the CDR3: TGTGCCAGCAGCCGCGGGACAGGGGGCGTCTCGACACGAAGAGAGACCCAGTACTTC. Translated, it gives CASSRGTGGVSTRRETQYF. Combining the CDR3 with reference TRBV5-6 and TRBJ2-5 gives the whole variable domain DAGVTQSPTHLIKTRGQQVTLRCSPKSGHDTVSWYQQALGQGPQFIFQYYEEEERQRGNFPDRFSGHQFPNYSSELNVNALLLGDSALYLCASSRGTGGVSTRRETQYFGPGTRLLVL.